A single sample gave rise to the 30 T cell receptor beta chains below, sequenced in a study of T cell repertoires in cytomegalovirus infection. For these receptors, no antigen is known. TCRdb processed the reads anew with MiXCR; each CDR3 protein has one entry. The data contain around 770,000 distinct CDR3 sequences, approximately 32% of them seen just once; the ten biggest clones take up under 15%. The specimen was cultured CD8+ T cells from PBMCs, collected from culture after CMV antigen stimulation. The receptors originated from a human donor in good health (CMV status not recorded). Some clones in this sample may be carry-over from other donors' samples.

The genes are TRBV6-6 and TRBJ1-4; no clear D. CDR1 is MNHNY, CDR2 SVGAGI, per germline (reference sequence). Trimming shortened V by 5 bases and J by 4 bases, and 11 bases separated the two germline ends. The CDR3 totals 14 residues. CDR3 sequence reads: CASSAGIGNEKLFF. CDR3 in DNA: TGTGCCAGCAGTGCCGGGATCGGTAATGAAAAACTGTTTTTT.

About this clonotype: At one end the junction does not follow the germline gene, possibly because of a read error. The CDR3 is CANSLTIYWGGYTF. CDR3 DNA sequence: TGTGCCAACAGTTTAACCATCTACTGGGGCGGCTACACCTTC. V and J are TRBV12-3 or TRBV12-4 and TRBJ1-2, with D perhaps matching TRBD1 (5 bases). The CDR3 runs 14 residues.

This clonotype was observed a single time. V gene TRBV10-3 combines with J gene TRBJ1-3; tentatively, D is TRBD1 (6 bases). This CDR3 comprises 14 residues. The V gene lost 2 bases and the J gene lost 4 bases, with 9 bases spanning the gap. CDR1 and CDR2 (germline): ENHRY, SYGVKD. CDR3 coding DNA: TGTGCCATCAGTGAGAATCAGGGGGGAAACACCATATATTTT. The encoded protein is CAISENQGGNTIYF.

The chain recombines TRBV5-1 with TRBJ2-5, with 10 bases identical to TRBD2. The CDR3 runs to 18 residues. Per germline, CDR1 SGHRS and CDR2 YFSETQ. Trimming took 0 bases from V and 0 from J; bases not matched to a gene: 8. Written as DNA, the CDR3 is TGCGCCAGCAGCTTGGGAACCAGGACTAGCGGACACCAAGAGACCCAGTACTTC. Protein: CASSLGTRTSGHQETQYF.

This clonotype was recorded a few times. This chain connects TRBV10-3 to TRBJ2-5; D ambiguous. Trimming removed 9 bases from V and 1 base from J, with 9 bases in between. CDR1 is ENHRY, CDR2 SYGVKD, per germline. The CDR3 has 12 residues. CDR3 DNA sequence: TGTGCCATACAAAACCCCCAAGAGACCCAGTACTTC. It specifies CAIQNPQETQYF.

The chain uses TRBV15 and TRBJ1-2; D is undetermined. CDR1 LNHNV and CDR2 YYDKDF come from the germline V gene (reference sequence). The CDR3 covers 14 residues. The V and J ends lost 3 bases and 4 bases respectively, with 12 bases between them. The CDR3, as DNA: TGTGCCACCAGCAGCGGGTTTGGGAGCTATGGCTACACCTTC. Its translation is CATSSGFGSYGYTF.

This clonotype was counted at least ten times. The rearrangement joins TRBV6-6 to TRBJ1-2; a weak D match, TRBD1 (5 bases). The germline V and J ends were trimmed by 6 bases and 2 bases, with 13 bases remaining between them. Germline assignment: CDR1 MNHNY and CDR2 SVGAGI (reference sequence). CDR3 length: 14 amino acids. The CDR3 protein is CASRQTGTNYGYTF. In nucleotides, the CDR3 is TGTGCCAGCAGGCAAACCGGGACCAACTATGGCTACACCTTC.

This clonotype turned up a few times. V is TRBV15 and J is TRBJ2-5; 7 nucleotides match TRBD1. V trimming: 1 base; J trimming: 2 bases; junction bases outside the gene matches: 7. The CDR3 contains 16 residues. CDR1 and CDR2 (germline): LNHNV, YYDKDF (reference sequence). This CDR3 reads CATSRVGDREQETQYF. CDR3 bases: TGTGCCACCAGCAGAGTAGGGGACAGAGAACAAGAGACCCAGTACTTC. Full variable domain (remainder filled in from reference TRBV15 and TRBJ2-5): DAMVIQNPRYQVTQFGKPVTLSCSQTLNHNVMYWYQQKSSQAPKLLFHYYDKDFNNEADTPDNFQSRRPNTSFCFLDIRSPGLGDTAMYLCATSRVGDREQETQYFGPGTRLLVL.

At least ten counts were recorded for this clonotype. The rearrangement uses TRBV7-8 and TRBJ2-7; 10 positions agree with TRBD1. The CDR3 is 15 residues long. Trimming took 1 base from V and 3 from J; bases not matched to a gene: 3. Per the germline V gene, CDR1 is SGHVS and CDR2 is FQNEAQ. The DNA for the CDR3 is TGTGCCAGCAGCTTAGGACAGGGGGCTGGCTACGAGCAGTACGTC. Translating gives CASSLGQGAGYEQYV.

The V call is TRBV7-6, the J call TRBJ2-2; 7 positions agree with TRBD1. The CDR3 loop spans 17 amino acids. V was clipped by 5 bases and J by 0 bases; unmatched bases: 9. Per germline, CDR1 SGHVS and CDR2 FNYEAQ. The CDR3: CASSLVTGQPNTGELFF. CDR3 bases: TGTGCCAGCAGCCTTGTAACGGGACAGCCGAACACCGGGGAGCTGTTTTTT.

This clonotype was counted between two and nine times. V and J are TRBV15 and TRBJ2-6; D gene unclear. The CDR3 covers 18 residues. The germline V gene encodes CDR1 LNHNV and CDR2 YYDKDF (reference sequence). V shed 0 bases and J shed 0 bases, with 12 bases lying between them. CDR3 DNA: TGTGCCACCAGCAGAGACTTTTCATTTACCTCTGGGGCCAACGTCCTGACTTTC. This gives the protein CATSRDFSFTSGANVLTF.

Many counts were recorded for this clonotype. V gene TRBV6-1 combines with J gene TRBJ2-3; 7 bases agree with TRBD2. Germline assignment: CDR1 MNHNS and CDR2 SASEGT. V gave up 8 bases and J gave up 0 bases; unmatched junction bases: 5. The CDR3 length is 14 residues. CDR3 sequence reads: CASRAGSSTDTQYF. DNA of the CDR3: TGTGCCAGCCGAGCGGGATCCAGCACAGATACGCAGTATTTT.

The V and J genes are TRBV6-5 and TRBJ2-2; D is uncertain. Trimming stripped 6 bases from V and 1 base from J, with 15 bases between. The CDR3 runs 16 residues. Germline CDR1 MNHEY, CDR2 SVGAGI. The CDR3 DNA sequence: TGTGCCAGCAGGCCAGTGGCAGGAGTGAACACCGGGGAGCTGTTTTTT. This gives the protein CASRPVAGVNTGELFF.

In its sample, this clonotype was seen a few times. The chain employs TRBV5-6 and TRBJ2-7; 7 bases line up with TRBD2. This CDR3 has 14 residues. After removal of 4 bases from V and 5 bases from J, the junction contained 9 bases not matched to a gene. Germline values: CDR1 SGHDT, CDR2 YYEEEE. CDR3 DNA: TGTGCCAGCAGCCGAGGGGAGGGATGGGACGAGCAGTACTTC. Its protein is CASSRGEGWDEQYF.

The chain has TRBV5-6 and TRBJ2-7; D may be TRBD1 or TRBD2 (6 bases each). Trimming stripped 2 bases from V and 6 bases from J, with 15 bases between. The CDR3 extends over 14 amino acids. Germline CDR1 is SGHDT and CDR2 is YYEEEE. The CDR3 is CASSFGGHVSEQYF. In nucleotides, the CDR3 is TGTGCCAGCAGCTTCGGGGGCCACGTATCCGAGCAGTACTTC.

This clonotype was recorded at least ten times. The gene calls are TRBV7-8 and TRBJ1-1; 11 bases agree with TRBD1. The CDR3 contains 16 residues. Germline loops: CDR1 SGHVS, CDR2 FQNEAQ. Losses at the gene ends were 5 bases for V and 3 bases for J; bases not matched to a gene: 8. In DNA, the CDR3 is TGTGCCAGCAGCCCGGGGACAGGGGGGACCTACACTGAAGCTTTCTTT. This encodes CASSPGTGGTYTEAFF. The full variable domain, rest sourced from reference TRBV7-8 and TRBJ1-1, is GAGVSQSPRYKVAKRGQDVALRCDPISGHVSLFWYQQALGQGPEFLTYFQNEAQLDKSGLPSDRFFAERPEGSVSTLKIQRTQQEDSAVYLCASSPGTGGTYTEAFFGQGTRLTVV.

J is TRBJ2-7 and V is TRBV2; TRBD2 matches at 7 bases. This CDR3 comprises 14 residues. The germline V gene has CDR1 SNHLY and CDR2 FYNNEI. The V gene end was trimmed by 7 bases and the J gene end by 2 bases; junction bases not matched to a gene: 8. The CDR3: CASTLGGDPYEQYF. CDR3 in DNA: TGTGCCAGCACCCTGGGGGGGGACCCCTACGAGCAGTACTTC.

This chain joins TRBV2 and TRBJ1-1, with 8 bases matching TRBD1. The CDR3 extends over 14 amino acids. The trim removed 10 bases at V and 2 bases at J, leaving 9 bases unmatched. CDR1 SNHLY and CDR2 FYNNEI come from the germline V gene. In nucleotides, the CDR3 is TGTGCCACTTTTGACAGGGGTGGAAACACTGAAGCTTTCTTT. Amino acid sequence: CATFDRGGNTEAFF.

J is TRBJ1-1 and V is TRBV4-1; D might be TRBD1 (6 bases). The CDR3 sequence is 15 residues long. The germline V gene has CDR1 MGHRA and CDR2 YSYEKL. V lost 4 bases to trimming and J lost 1 base, with 13 bases between them. CDR3 in amino acids: CASSPPAGENTEAFF. The CDR3 nucleotides are TGCGCCAGCAGCCCACCGGCAGGGGAGAACACTGAAGCTTTCTTT.

This clonotype was seen only a few times. J is TRBJ1-5 and V is TRBV4-1, with D maybe TRBD1 (6 bases). This CDR3 comprises 16 residues. Trimming shortened V by 3 bases and J by 2 bases, and 14 bases separated the two germline ends. Germline V gene lookup returns CDR1 MGHRA and CDR2 YSYEKL. The CDR3 region has the DNA TGCGCCAGCAGCCATTCCGACAGGCTCCGCAATCAGCCCCAGCATTTT. This gives the protein CASSHSDRLRNQPQHF.

The table lists this clonotype with a few counts. The genes are TRBV28 and TRBJ2-2, with 10 bases matching TRBD2. The trim removed 3 bases at V and 0 bases at J, leaving 4 bases unmatched. The length of the CDR3 is 17 residues. CDR1 is MDHEN, CDR2 SYDVKM, per germline. CDR3 region: CASSFKRGGPNTGELFF. In DNA form, the CDR3 reads TGTGCCAGCAGTTTTAAGCGGGGGGGCCCGAACACCGGGGAGCTGTTTTTT.

This clonotype showed up just a few times. The chain couples TRBV27 to TRBJ2-1, with D possibly being TRBD1 (6 bases). V was clipped by 5 bases and J by 5 bases, with 10 bases between them. From germline, CDR1 is MNHEY and CDR2 SMNVEV (reference sequence). This CDR3 is 13 amino acids long. CDR3 residues: CASSHGQNNEQFF. The CDR3 DNA reads TGTGCCAGCAGTCACGGACAGAACAATGAGCAGTTCTTC.

This clonotype has a handful of counts. This chain links TRBV12-3 or TRBV12-4 with TRBJ2-3; the match to TRBD2 covers 8 bases. V was pared by 4 bases and J by 4 bases, with 10 bases of the junction left unmatched. The CDR3 sequence is 16 residues long. The CDR3 is CASSSISGAPSDTQYF. CDR3 in DNA: TGTGCCAGCAGTTCCATTAGCGGGGCACCTTCAGATACGCAGTATTTT.

This clonotype came up many times. The chain is built from TRBV12-3 or TRBV12-4 and TRBJ2-2; TRBD1 matches at 12 bases. The CDR3 is made up of 16 amino acids. V shed 6 bases and J 5 bases; nucleotides not matched to a gene: 7. The CDR3 is CASRPGQGALTGELFF. The CDR3 coding sequence is TGTGCCAGCAGGCCGGGACAGGGGGCGCTTACCGGGGAGCTGTTTTTT.

The chain carries TRBV20-1 and TRBJ2-7, with D unresolved. The V gene lost 3 bases and the J gene lost 2 bases, with 11 bases spanning the gap. The CDR3 is 13 amino acids. The germline gives CDR1 DFQATT, CDR2 SNEGSKA (reference sequence). CDR3 nucleotides: TGCAGTGCTAGTGACAAGAGGACCTACGAGCAGTACGTC. It codes for CSASDKRTYEQYV.

This clonotype showed up just a few times. This chain joins TRBV19 and TRBJ1-1; weak D call: TRBD1 (6 bases). CDR3 length equals 14 residues. The germline V gene encodes CDR1 LNHDA and CDR2 SQIVND (reference sequence). The ends were cut back, 7 bases at V and 1 base at J, with 13 bases in the middle. Here the CDR3 DNA reads TGTGCCAGTAACACCGGGACAAAGAACACTGAAGCTTTCTTT. Translation: CASNTGTKNTEAFF.

This chain joins TRBV10-3 and TRBJ1-3; TRBD1 might be the D (5 bases). The germline V gene has CDR1 ENHRY and CDR2 SYGVKD. V dropped 8 bases and J dropped 0 bases, with 14 bases sitting between them. The CDR3 length is 15 residues. The CDR3 DNA is TGTGCCATCCTCACTCGGGGGTACTCTGGAAACACCATATATTTT. It encodes CAILTRGYSGNTIYF.

In its sample, this clonotype was seen a few times. The rearrangement uses TRBV9 and TRBJ1-3, with D maybe TRBD1 (5 bases). Trimming left V 1 base short and J 0 bases short, with 11 bases between. The CDR3 extends over 16 amino acids. Germline V gene sequence: CDR1 SGDLS, CDR2 YYNGEE. Here the CDR3 reads CASSVSWGFSGNTIYF. In DNA, the CDR3 is TGTGCCAGCAGCGTAAGCTGGGGCTTCTCTGGAAACACCATATATTTT.

The J gene is TRBJ2-3, the V gene TRBV7-2, with D possibly being TRBD2 (7 bases). Trimming cost V 3 bases and J 6 bases, with 13 bases left between them. The germline V gene encodes CDR1 SGHTA and CDR2 FQGNSA. This CDR3 is built from 14 residues. The CDR3 DNA is TGTGCCAGCAGCTTGGGGGGGGCCCTCGATACGCAGTATTTT. It codes for CASSLGGALDTQYF. Full variable domain (rest looked up from reference TRBV7-2 and TRBJ2-3): GAGVSQSPSNKVTEKGKDVELRCDPISGHTALYWYRQSLGQGLEFLIYFQGNSAPDKSGLPSDRFSAERTGGSVSTLTIQRTQQEDSAVYLCASSLGGALDTQYFGPGTRLTVL.

In its sample, this clonotype was seen many times. The gene calls are TRBV7-9 and TRBJ2-5; the D gene is possibly TRBD1 (6 bases). V gave up 5 bases and J gave up 7 bases, with 11 bases separating them. CDR3 length: 12 amino acids. Germline-derived CDR1 and CDR2 are SEHNR and FQNEAQ (reference sequence). CDR3 sequence (DNA): TGTGCCAGCAGCACTCAACAGGGGACCCAGTACTTC. Translation gives CASSTQQGTQYF.